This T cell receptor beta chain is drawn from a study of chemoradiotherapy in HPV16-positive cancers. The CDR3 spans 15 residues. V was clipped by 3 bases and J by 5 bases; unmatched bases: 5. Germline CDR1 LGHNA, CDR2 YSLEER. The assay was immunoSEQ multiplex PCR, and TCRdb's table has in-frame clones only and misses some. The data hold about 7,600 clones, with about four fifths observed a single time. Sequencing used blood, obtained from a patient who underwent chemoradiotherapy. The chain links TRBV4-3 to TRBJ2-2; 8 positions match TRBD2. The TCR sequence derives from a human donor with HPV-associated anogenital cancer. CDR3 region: CASSQKRGRTGELFF. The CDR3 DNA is TGCGCCAGCAGCCAGAAGCGGGGGAGGACCGGGGAGCTGTTTTTT.